Below are 26 T cell receptor beta chains sequenced from a single sample in a study of blood T cell repertoires in COVID-19. The data were produced by immunoSEQ multiplex PCR, yet TCRdb's version contains in-frame clones alone and is incomplete. The repertoire holds fewer than 500,000 clones, with around 88% as singletons. The sample comprised peripheral blood. Receptors originate from a woman between 25 and 40 years old with acute or convalescent COVID-19.

The chain combines TRBV27 with TRBJ1-5, with D unresolved. The CDR3 totals 14 residues. Germline V lookup: CDR1 MNHEY, CDR2 SMNVEV (reference sequence). Trimming took 4 bases from V and 6 from J, leaving 13 bases between them. Written as DNA, the CDR3 is TGTGCCAGCAGTTCCCTCAGTGGTGTTCAGCCCCAGCATTTT. It yields the protein CASSSLSGVQPQHF.

The rearrangement links TRBV30 to TRBJ1-2; TRBD1 matches 7 bases. The CDR3 runs to 15 residues. V lost 6 bases and J lost 6; bases outside the gene matches: 16. Germline V gene lookup returns CDR1 GTSNPN and CDR2 SVGIG (reference sequence). The CDR3 here is CACRVLDRAFDGYTF. In nucleotides, the CDR3 is TGTGCCTGTCGGGTACTTGACAGGGCGTTCGATGGCTACACCTTC. Using reference TRBV30 and TRBJ1-2 for the parts outside the CDR3, the full variable domain is SQTIHQWPATLVQPVGSPLSLECTVEGTSNPNLYWYRQAAGRGLQLLFYSVGIGQISSEVPQNLSASRPQDRQFILSSKKLLLSDSGFYLCACRVLDRAFDGYTFGSGTRLTVV.

The CDR3 here is CASSFQGQGSYEQYF. CDR3 in DNA: TGTGCCAGCAGTTTTCAGGGACAGGGATCCTACGAGCAGTACTTC. The rearrangement uses TRBV28 and TRBJ2-7, with 9 bases aligning to TRBD1. With V trimmed by 3 bases and J by 1 base, 4 bases remained unmatched. CDR1 and CDR2 from the germline V gene are MDHEN and SYDVKM. The CDR3 totals 15 residues.

This clone was recorded once. The chain links TRBV2 to TRBJ1-6; D is unclear. This CDR3 comprises 18 residues. Trimming took 3 bases from V and 0 from J, leaving 15 bases between them. Germline V gene data show CDR1 as SNHLY and CDR2 as FYNNEI. The CDR3: CASSDPVGRSSYNSPLHF. The CDR3 bases are TGTGCCAGCAGTGACCCGGTTGGTCGAAGCTCCTATAATTCACCCCTCCACTTT.

The chain has TRBV24-1 and TRBJ2-5; D is possibly TRBD2 (7 bases). The CDR3 contains 14 residues. Looked up from germline, CDR1 is KGHDR and CDR2 is SFDVKD. V was cut by 4 bases and J by 4 bases, with 12 bases left in between. CDR3 amino acids: CATSEVGGAETQYF. The DNA for the CDR3 is TGTGCCACCAGTGAGGTGGGGGGGGCAGAGACCCAGTACTTC.

This clone was found once. V gene TRBV5-6 combines with J gene TRBJ2-2, with D tentatively TRBD1 (6 bases). Germline lookup yields CDR1 SGHDT and CDR2 YYEEEE. The CDR3 spans 16 residues. Trimming left V 4 bases short and J 1 base short, with 14 bases between. The CDR3 protein is CASSEQGKVNTGELFF. The CDR3 DNA reads as TGTGCCAGCAGCGAGCAGGGGAAGGTGAACACCGGGGAGCTGTTTTTT.

The chain links TRBV19 to TRBJ2-1, with D possibly being TRBD1 (5 bases). Germline CDR1 is LNHDA and CDR2 is SQIVND (reference sequence). Trimming cost V 1 base and J 4 bases, with 8 bases left between them. The length of the CDR3 is 14 residues. DNA of the CDR3: TGTGCCAGTAGTATAGTTTCAGGGTACAATGAGCAGTTCTTC. Protein product: CASSIVSGYNEQFF.

CDR3 sequence reads: CSVDSDGKETQYF. The CDR3 DNA follows: TGCAGCGTAGATTCTGACGGGAAAGAGACCCAGTACTTC. The chain joins TRBV29-1 to TRBJ2-5; weak D call: TRBD2 (5 bases). CDR1 is SQVTM and CDR2 is ANQGSEA in the germline V gene. The CDR3 runs 13 residues. Deletions cut 6 bases from V and 3 bases from J, with 14 bases between.

This chain links TRBV19 with TRBJ2-3, with D possibly matching TRBD1 (7 bases). Trimming cost V 3 bases and J 4 bases, with 20 bases left between them. The CDR3 length is 17 residues. Germline-derived CDR1 and CDR2 are LNHDA and SQIVND (reference sequence). CDR3 DNA: TGTGCCAGTAGTATCTTGTCGACAGGGTGGGGGGCAGATACGCAGTATTTT. It is translated as CASSILSTGWGADTQYF. Variable domain in full (rest from reference TRBV19 and TRBJ2-3): DGGITQSPKYLFRKEGQNVTLSCEQNLNHDAMYWYRQDPGQGLRLIYYSQIVNDFQKGDIAEGYSVSREKKESFPLTVTSAQKNPTAFYLCASSILSTGWGADTQYFGPGTRLTVL.

The CDR3 loop reads CASSPGGILSYEQYF. The CDR3 DNA sequence: TGTGCCAGCAGCCCGGGGGGGATTCTCTCCTACGAGCAGTACTTC. This rearrangement joins TRBV5-6 to TRBJ2-7; 8 positions agree with TRBD2. In germline, CDR1 is SGHDT, CDR2 YYEEEE. The CDR3 length is 15 residues. V lost 4 bases to trimming and J lost 0 bases; unmatched junction nucleotides: 6. The whole variable domain, remainder taken from reference TRBV5-6 and TRBJ2-7, is DAGVTQSPTHLIKTRGQQVTLRCSPKSGHDTVSWYQQALGQGPQFIFQYYEEEERQRGNFPDRFSGHQFPNYSSELNVNALLLGDSALYLCASSPGGILSYEQYFGPGTRLTVT.

The chain couples TRBV2 to TRBJ2-3, with a possible D match to TRBD1 (6 bases). Per germline, CDR1 SNHLY and CDR2 FYNNEI. CDR3 length equals 17 residues. V was shortened by 8 bases and J by 0 bases, with 21 bases between the two germline ends. CDR3 loop: CASGDINSFLSTDTQYF. The CDR3, as DNA: TGTGCCAGCGGGGACATAAACAGTTTTTTAAGCACAGATACGCAGTATTTT.

V and J are TRBV7-3 and TRBJ2-5, with TRBD2 matching over 13 bases. The CDR3 runs to 14 residues. The ends lost 5 bases at V and 7 bases at J; junction bases unmatched: 4. Germline V gene lookup returns CDR1 SGHTA and CDR2 FQGTGA. CDR3 sequence (DNA): TGTGCCAGCAGCACTAGCGGGGGGGCCGGGACCCAGTACTTC. This gives the protein CASSTSGGAGTQYF. Combining the CDR3 with reference TRBV7-3 and TRBJ2-5 gives the whole variable domain GAGVSQTPSNKVTEKGKYVELRCDPISGHTALYWYRQSLGQGPEFLIYFQGTGAADDSGLPNDRFFAVRPEGSVSTLKIQRTERGDSAVYLCASSTSGGAGTQYFGPGTRLLVL.

Note on this clone: The same CDR3 arises from other DNA sequences in this sample as well. This rearrangement joins TRBV18 to TRBJ1-6; 7 bases match TRBD1. This CDR3 contains 15 residues. The ends lost 3 bases at V and 7 bases at J; junction bases unmatched: 6. Germline assignment: CDR1 KGHSH and CDR2 LQKENI. The CDR3: CASSPDRVRNSPLHF. Here the CDR3 DNA reads TGTGCCAGCTCACCCGACAGGGTGAGAAATTCACCCCTCCACTTT. Looking up the rest from reference TRBV18 and TRBJ1-6 gives the full variable domain: NAGVMQNPRHLVRRRGQEARLRCSPMKGHSHVYWYRQLPEEGLKFMVYLQKENIIDESGMPKERFSAEFPKEGPSILRIQQVVRGDSAAYFCASSPDRVRNSPLHFGNGTRLTVT.

V is TRBV4-2 and J is TRBJ2-7, with 10 bases identical to TRBD2. Germline loops: CDR1 LGHNA, CDR2 YNFKEQ. The V gene end was trimmed by 1 base and the J gene end by 4 bases; junction bases not matched to a gene: 4. The CDR3 has 15 amino acids. DNA for the CDR3: TGTGCCAGCAGCCAAGTGTCTAGCGGGGGTTACGAGCAGTACTTC. It codes for CASSQVSSGGYEQYF.

This clone was seen a handful of times. The chain uses TRBV4-1 and TRBJ2-7; tentative D call: TRBD1 (5 bases). This CDR3 is 15 amino acids long. V shed 3 bases and J shed 2 bases, with 14 bases lying between them. Germline assignment: CDR1 MGHRA and CDR2 YSYEKL. CDR3 protein: CASSQESRAAYEQYF. The CDR3 nucleotides read TGCGCCAGCAGCCAGGAATCCAGGGCCGCCTACGAGCAGTACTTC.

This clone was picked up one time. V is TRBV27 and J is TRBJ1-1, with D possibly TRBD1 on 5 matching bases. V gave up 6 bases and J gave up 4 bases, with 18 bases separating them. From germline, CDR1 is MNHEY and CDR2 SMNVEV (reference sequence). The CDR3 runs 15 residues. CDR3 in amino acids: CASSQRGQSRTEAFF. The CDR3 DNA follows: TGTGCCAGCAGCCAGCGAGGACAATCACGCACTGAAGCTTTCTTT.

This chain connects TRBV28 to TRBJ1-2; tentative D call: TRBD1 (6 bases). This CDR3 contains 13 residues. Germline assignment: CDR1 MDHEN and CDR2 SYDVKM. V lost 5 bases and J lost 8, with 15 bases in between. CDR3 DNA sequence: TGTGCCAGCAGTAGGGGGGGAGGGTACGGCTACACCTTC. It is translated as CASSRGGGYGYTF.

The V call is TRBV9, the J call TRBJ2-7; 7 nucleotides align to TRBD1. The CDR3 loop spans 17 amino acids. Germline V lookup: CDR1 SGDLS, CDR2 YYNGEE. The junction had 12 bases not matched to a gene; V was cut back by 0 bases and J by 3 bases. The CDR3 DNA sequence: TGTGCCAGCAGCGTAGCCGCGGAGACAGGGTCCCTCTACGAGCAGTACTTC. Residues: CASSVAAETGSLYEQYF. Complete variable domain (other parts from reference TRBV9 and TRBJ2-7): DSGVTQTPKHLITATGQRVTLRCSPRSGDLSVYWYQQSLDQGLQFLIQYYNGEERAKGNILERFSAQQFPDLHSELNLSSLELGDSALYFCASSVAAETGSLYEQYFGPGTRLTVT.

The genes are TRBV6-5 and TRBJ1-2, with D unresolved. In germline, CDR1 is MNHEY, CDR2 SVGAGI. Trimming shortened V by 6 bases and J by 2 bases, and 10 bases separated the two germline ends. The CDR3 extends over 13 amino acids. CDR3 sequence reads: CASRETVNYGYTF. The CDR3 DNA is TGTGCCAGCAGGGAGACGGTCAACTATGGCTACACCTTC.

The chain couples TRBV2 to TRBJ2-3; TRBD1 matches 7 bases. The CDR3 has 14 residues. After removal of 5 bases from V and 6 bases from J, the junction contained 8 bases not matched to a gene. From germline, CDR1 is SNHLY and CDR2 FYNNEI. The CDR3 nucleotides read TGTGCCAGCAGTTCAACAGGGGTTTACGATACGCAGTATTTT. Amino acids: CASSSTGVYDTQYF.

This chain links TRBV10-3 with TRBJ2-7; TRBD1 matches at 7 bases. The ends lost 5 bases at V and 2 bases at J; junction bases unmatched: 3. The CDR3 loop spans 13 amino acids. CDR1 and CDR2 from the germline V gene are ENHRY and SYGVKD. The CDR3 sequence: CAISPQGAYEQYF. CDR3 nucleotide sequence: TGTGCCATCAGTCCCCAGGGGGCCTACGAGCAGTACTTC.

This rearrangement joins TRBV19 to TRBJ1-2; weak D call: TRBD1 (6 bases). The CDR3 extends over 15 amino acids. Per the germline V gene, CDR1 is LNHDA and CDR2 is SQIVND (reference sequence). Trimming took off 3 bases at V and 8 bases at J, with 19 bases between the two ends. The CDR3 sequence is CASSMGAYLGEGYTF. CDR3 coding DNA: TGTGCCAGTAGTATGGGGGCCTACCTCGGAGAGGGCTACACCTTC.

The J gene is TRBJ2-7, the V gene TRBV18; D might be TRBD2 (5 bases). CDR3 size: 15 residues. Germline loops: CDR1 KGHSH, CDR2 LQKENI. V was trimmed by 2 bases and J by 3 bases, leaving 14 bases between them. CDR3 nucleotide sequence: TGTGCCAGCTCACCAAGAGGGAATGAAGTCTACGAGCAGTACTTC. Translating it yields CASSPRGNEVYEQYF.

Points on this clone: The sample holds other DNA sequences that translate to the same CDR3. The V call is TRBV5-6, the J call TRBJ1-5; 9 bases match TRBD1. The CDR3 is made up of 13 amino acids. Germline V CDR1 and CDR2: SGHDT, YYEEEE. J gave up 7 bases and V 4 bases, and 3 bases lay outside the gene matches. The CDR3: CASSRTGVQPQHF. The CDR3 nucleotides read TGTGCCAGCAGCCGGACAGGGGTCCAGCCCCAGCATTTT.

The V call is TRBV7-2, the J call TRBJ2-5; 8 nucleotides line up with TRBD2. The CDR3 is made up of 15 amino acids. V lost 3 bases and J lost 5; bases outside the gene matches: 8. CDR1 and CDR2 from the germline V gene are SGHTA and FQGNSA. This CDR3 is CASSFGSGDGETQYF. CDR3 bases: TGTGCCAGCAGCTTTGGTAGCGGGGACGGGGAGACCCAGTACTTC.

The chain joins TRBV6-1 to TRBJ1-1, with 7 positions matching TRBD1. V shed 2 bases and J 0 bases; nucleotides not matched to a gene: 6. The germline gives CDR1 MNHNS, CDR2 SASEGT. The CDR3 has 16 residues. CDR3 coding DNA: TGTGCCAGCAGTGAAACGGGACAGAGCATGAACACTGAAGCTTTCTTT. This encodes CASSETGQSMNTEAFF.